This T cell receptor beta chain was sequenced for a study of shared clonotypes between healthy human individuals. The study's findings and limits: It was the non-shared clonotypes that had lower generation probabilities than clonotypes shared by all four donors.

An assay was performed, and its level was deep. Profiled with immunoSEQ multiplex PCR; TCRdb holds only in-frame clones, not every one. The sample has about 92,000 clones, almost 70% seen once; the top ten hold about 50%. Per the germline V gene, CDR1 is SGHTA and CDR2 is FQGNSA. The CDR3 runs to 15 residues. Germline trimming cut 6 bases from V and 4 bases from J; bases unmatched to any gene: 10. In the case of this clone: Its target is not known.

The specimen sequenced was memory CD8+ T cells sorted from blood. The subset denotes: CD45RO+ cells pooled with CCR7-negative TemRA cells. The chain couples TRBV7-2 to TRBJ2-3; the match to TRBD2 covers 7 bases. The clonotype was recovered from a man younger than 45 in good health. The CDR3 bases are TGTGCCAGCAGTCGTGTGGCGGGAGCTCCAGATACGCAGTATTTT. It specifies CASSRVAGAPDTQYF. Full variable domain (outside the CDR3, taken from reference TRBV7-2 and TRBJ2-3): GAGVSQSPSNKVTEKGKDVELRCDPISGHTALYWYRQSLGQGLEFLIYFQGNSAPDKSGLPSDRFSAERTGGSVSTLTIQRTQQEDSAVYLCASSRVAGAPDTQYFGPGTRLTVL.